This TCR beta chain was observed in a study of blood T cell repertoires in COVID-19. At the level of the study: Spain, Italy and the United States supplied samples that represented acute and convalescent COVID-19. T cells, B-cell-depleted T cells, or PBMCs supplied cDNA or gDNA.

V dropped 6 bases and J dropped 6; count of bases not matched to a gene: 13. The CDR3 is 15 residues long. Looked up from germline, CDR1 is MNHEY and CDR2 is SVGAGI. Under the authors' procedure: Reference gene primer amplification yielded estimated nucleated cell counts. Sequenced by immunoSEQ multiplex PCR; TCRdb stores in-frame clones only, minus some. V, J and clone size reflect that table, while D and trimming were determined from the DNA. The sample has about 25,000 clones, around 90% seen once. The sample holds one count of this clone. Specimen: peripheral blood. The rearrangement links TRBV6-5 to TRBJ1-1, with 7 bases aligning to TRBD1. This receptor was identified in a man over 45 with active COVID-19. CDR3 DNA: TGTGCCAGCAGAGGGTTGACAGGGATGGGCTCTGAAGCTTTCTTT. Protein sequence: CASRGLTGMGSEAFF.